A selection of T cell receptor beta chains follows, all from one sample in a study of shared clonotypes between healthy human individuals. The protocol was immunoSEQ multiplex PCR, while the TCRdb copy is restricted to in-frame clones and leaves out a portion. In the table there are approximately 1,000,000 clones, around three quarters of which are singletons. Specimen: memory CD4+ T cells from PBMCs. All receptors come from a man aged 18 to 30 in good health. Some clones in this sample may be carry-over from other donors' samples. CDR3s include the opening cysteine and the closing phenylalanine or tryptophan. The order of the fields is CDR3 protein, CDR3 DNA, J gene, clone size, CDR3 length, D gene, V gene. A D gene is named only where the DNA matches it firmly. Size is omitted from some rows. Given values are once, few, many or a class for expanded clones.

CASSGTGIHQPQHF TGTGCCAGTAGCGGGACAGGGATTCATCAGCCCCAGCATTTT TRBJ1-5 - 14 TRBD1 TRBV19
CASSLEMSHGNTIYF TGTGCCAGCAGTTTGGAAATGTCGCATGGAAACACCATATATTTT TRBJ1-3 - 15 - TRBV28
CATSREGGYNEQFF TGTGCCACCAGCAGGGAAGGAGGTTACAATGAGCAGTTCTTC TRBJ2-1 once 14 - TRBV15
CSVKQETQYF TGCAGCGTCAAACAGGAGACCCAGTACTTC TRBJ2-5 - 10 - TRBV29-1
CASGSWDINYGYTF TGTGCCAGCGGAAGCTGGGACATTAACTATGGCTACACCTTC TRBJ1-2 - 14 - TRBV2
CASSPGAGQNFNYGYTF TGTGCCAGCAGTCCGGGGGCGGGACAGAACTTTAACTATGGCTACACCTTC TRBJ1-2 - 17 TRBD1 TRBV28
CARSQTSGTDTQYF TGTGCCAGAAGCCAGACTAGCGGCACAGATACGCAGTATTTT TRBJ2-3 - 14 TRBD2 TRBV5-3
CASSETSGGPYEQYF TGTGCCAGCAGCGAGACTAGCGGGGGACCCTACGAGCAGTACTTC TRBJ2-7 - 15 TRBD2 TRBV5-4
CSVGPWDGSTVF TGCAGCGTGGGTCCCTGGGACGGCTCCACGGTCTTC TRBJ2-1 - 12 - TRBV29-1
CASSSPGQGETQYF TGTGCCAGCAGCTCCCCGGGACAGGGGGAGACCCAGTACTTC TRBJ2-5 few 14 TRBD1 TRBV7-9
CAWTTDNYGYTF TGTGCCTGGACGACGGACAACTATGGCTACACCTTC TRBJ1-2 few 12 - TRBV30
CASRSVSYEQYF TGTGCCAGCAGGTCCGTCTCCTACGAGCAGTACTTC TRBJ2-7 - 12 - TRBV28
CASSRKTSGETQYF TGTGCCAGCAGCCGCAAGACTAGCGGAGAGACCCAGTACTTC TRBJ2-5 - 14 TRBD2 TRBV7-3
CASTYSRQGHEQYF TGTGCCAGCACTTACTCGAGACAGGGACACGAGCAGTACTTC TRBJ2-7 - 14 TRBD1 TRBV28
CASSLRAYGYTF TGTGCCAGCAGTTTAAGAGCCTATGGCTACACCTTC TRBJ1-2 - 12 - TRBV28
CASSPSGGVDTEAFF TGTGCCAGCAGCCCTAGTGGAGGGGTCGACACTGAAGCTTTCTTT TRBJ1-1 once 15 - TRBV11-2
CARTQTGIGQPQHF TGTGCCAGGACCCAGACAGGGATCGGACAGCCCCAGCATTTT TRBJ1-5 few 14 TRBD1 TRBV5-3
CASSNGQESYGYTF TGCGCCAGCAGCAACGGACAGGAAAGCTATGGCTACACCTTC TRBJ1-2 - 14 TRBD1 TRBV5-1
CASGTVSSYEQYF TGCGCCAGTGGGACAGTGAGCTCCTACGAGCAGTACTTC TRBJ2-7 - 13 TRBD1 TRBV5-1
CASTNNRGSNTGELFF TGTGCCAGTACCAACAACAGGGGGTCGAACACCGGGGAGCTGTTTTTT TRBJ2-2 - 16 TRBD1 TRBV19
CASSLVLYQTQYF TGCGCCAGCAGCTTGGTTCTTTATCAGACCCAGTACTTC TRBJ2-5 - 13 - TRBV5-1
CASSRSGKDQAFF TGTGCCAGCAGTCGATCAGGGAAGGATCAAGCTTTCTTT TRBJ1-1 once 13 - TRBV28
CASSLTAGGEQYF TGTGCCAGCAGCTTAACGGCGGGAGGCGAGCAGTACTTC TRBJ2-7 - 13 TRBD2 TRBV7-2
CASSLETSGRGNEQFF TGTGCCAGCAGTTTAGAGACTAGCGGGCGGGGCAATGAGCAGTTCTTC TRBJ2-1 few 16 TRBD2 TRBV11-3
CASSPSGRVTEAFF TGTGCCAGCTCACCTTCTGGCAGGGTAACTGAAGCTTTCTTT TRBJ1-1 - 14 - TRBV18
CASSLVPSHRDRGGDEQFF TGTGCCAGCAGCTTAGTACCTTCCCACCGGGACAGGGGAGGGGATGAGCAGTTCTTC TRBJ2-1 once 19 TRBD1 TRBV7-9
CASSQSEQGKTEAFF TGTGCCAGCAGCCAATCCGAACAGGGGAAGACTGAAGCTTTCTTT TRBJ1-1 - 15 TRBD1 TRBV14
CASSSTRLAGAVEQYF TGTGCCAGCAGCTCGACGCGACTAGCGGGAGCGGTCGAGCAGTACTTC TRBJ2-7 - 16 TRBD2 TRBV7-2
CASSSRAVRTGELFF TGTGCCAGCAGTTCGCGTGCGGTTCGGACCGGGGAGCTGTTTTTT TRBJ2-2 - 15 - TRBV2
CASSSGQTYNEQFF TGTGCCAGCAGCTCCGGACAGACCTACAATGAGCAGTTCTTC TRBJ2-1 - 14 - TRBV11-2
CASSVGGMTDTQYF TGTGCCAGCAGCGTAGGGGGGATGACAGATACGCAGTATTTT TRBJ2-3 - 14 - TRBV9
CATKRGGAGGVTNEQFF TGTGCCACCAAACGGGGGGGAGCGGGAGGGGTTACCAATGAGCAGTTCTTC TRBJ2-1 - 17 TRBD2 TRBV28
CASSFPWRREENISYEQYF TGTGCCAGCAGTTTCCCGTGGAGGAGGGAGGAGAACATTTCCTACGAGCAGTACTTC TRBJ2-7 - 19 - TRBV27
CASSMQGLAEETQYF TGTGCCAGCAGCATGCAGGGACTAGCTGAAGAGACCCAGTACTTC TRBJ2-5 - 15 TRBD2 TRBV7-2
CASSETGAEAFF TGTGCCAGCAGCGAAACAGGGGCTGAAGCTTTCTTT TRBJ1-1 - 12 TRBD1 TRBV7-2
CASTKRTEMNTEAFF TGTGCCAGCACCAAACGGACGGAAATGAACACTGAAGCTTTCTTT TRBJ1-1 - 15 - TRBV6-5
CASSLSGTREQYF TGTGCCAGCAGTTTATCCGGGACCCGCGAGCAGTACTTC TRBJ2-7 - 13 - TRBV28
CASSPLGTYEQYF TGTGCCAGCTCACCACTGGGAACCTACGAGCAGTACTTC TRBJ2-7 few 13 - TRBV18
CASSQDSGNTIYF TGTGCCAGCAGTCAGGACTCTGGAAACACCATATATTTT TRBJ1-3 - 13 - TRBV11-3
CASRPVLAGQETQYF TGCGCCAGCCGCCCCGTGTTAGCGGGACAAGAGACCCAGTACTTC TRBJ2-5 - 15 TRBD2 TRBV5-1
CASSPKGGGNSYEQYF TGTGCCAGCAGCCCGAAGGGGGGAGGGAACTCCTACGAGCAGTACTTC TRBJ2-7 - 16 - TRBV5-6
CASSLEGGDTDTQYF TGTGCCAGCAGCTTAGAGGGAGGGGATACAGATACGCAGTATTTT TRBJ2-3 - 15 TRBD2 TRBV7-9
CASSQATGPNQPQHF TGCGCCAGCAGCCAAGCGACAGGACCTAATCAGCCCCAGCATTTT TRBJ1-5 - 15 - TRBV4-1
CASSLNDEQFF TGTGCCAGCAGCTTGAACGATGAGCAGTTCTTC TRBJ2-1 - 11 - TRBV7-3
CASSLLLYEQYF TGTGCCAGCAGTTTATTGCTCTACGAGCAGTACTTC TRBJ2-7 - 12 - TRBV27
CASSPRDRGGETQYF TGCGCCAGCAGCCCCCGGGACAGGGGGGGGGAGACCCAGTACTTC TRBJ2-5 few 15 TRBD1 TRBV4-3
CASSISGRFGTHTDTQYF TGTGCCAGCAGCATAAGCGGGAGGTTTGGCACACACACAGATACGCAGTATTTT TRBJ2-3 - 18 - TRBV21-1
CASRWAGDRETQYF TGCGCCAGCAGGTGGGCCGGGGACCGGGAGACCCAGTACTTC TRBJ2-5 - 14 - TRBV5-1
CASSSTDGGSYEQYF TGTGCCAGCAGCTCTACGGACGGGGGCAGCTACGAGCAGTACTTC TRBJ2-7 - 15 - TRBV5-5
CASSYSNAGAKNIQYF TGTGCCAGCAGTTACTCGAATGCAGGGGCCAAAAACATTCAGTACTTC TRBJ2-4 - 16 - TRBV6-5
CSAVNTGGSGNTIYF TGCAGCGCCGTGAACACAGGGGGATCTGGAAACACCATATATTTT TRBJ1-3 - 15 TRBD1 TRBV29-1
CASSPTGRDYGYTF TGTGCCAGCTCACCGACAGGGCGCGACTATGGCTACACCTTC TRBJ1-2 - 14 TRBD1 TRBV18